This T cell receptor beta chain was profiled in a study of shared clonotypes between healthy human individuals. On the study more broadly: Donors, aged 18 to 49, were a couple of women and three men. Study outcomes and limitations: A few donors had around 5% of their naive CD4 clonotypes in common.

Sequencing was performed with immunoSEQ multiplex PCR; in TCRdb, only in-frame clones are kept and a portion is missing. Of approximately 2.3 million clones listed, over 90% are singletons. Concerning this clone: Its cognate antigen is unknown.

The sequencing input was naive CD4+ T cells from PBMCs. Subset denoted: CD45RA+ positively selected. The receptor comes from a man aged 18 to 35 in good health. Some clones in this sample may be carry-over from other donors' samples.

CDR3 in amino acids: CASSVNLQGAGTEAFF. The DNA of the CDR3 is TGTGCCAGCTCAGTAAACTTACAGGGGGCGGGCACTGAAGCTTTCTTT. The chain links TRBV18 to TRBJ1-1; 9 bases agree with TRBD1. The germline V gene encodes CDR1 KGHSH and CDR2 LQKENI. With V trimmed by 5 bases and J by 4 bases, 11 bases remained unmatched. This CDR3 is built from 16 residues.